What follows is one TCR beta chain and its context. Its antigen remains unidentified. These data originate in a study of tumor-infiltrating lymphocytes in localized non-small cell lung cancer. About the research overall: Tumor tissue and non-adjacent uninvolved lung came from each patient. Study outcomes and limitations: Tumor T-cell fraction from TCR sequencing was not associated with recurrence-free survival (p = 0.61). Different pieces of the same tissue went to different assays, confounding technical variation with intratumor heterogeneity. Only some patients had TCR sequencing, depending on available tissue.

This CDR3 comprises 13 residues. Germline V lookup: CDR1 KGHSH, CDR2 LQKENI. Trimming took off 0 bases at V and 4 bases at J, with 6 bases between the two ends. Produced via immunoSEQ multiplex PCR; TCRdb's table is partial and in-frame only. Of some 14,000 clones detected, 68% appear once; the ten largest clones hold about 8.5%. The chain combines TRBV18 with TRBJ2-5, with D possibly being TRBD2 (5 bases). The specimen was lung tumor tissue. The TCR was taken from a human donor with non-small cell lung cancer. CDR3 in DNA: TGTGCCAGCTCACCACCGAGCGGAGAGACCCAGTACTTC. Its protein is CASSPPSGETQYF.